Listed below are T cell receptor beta chains from one sample, sequenced in a study of cytomegalovirus exposure and HLA in healthy donors. The assay was immunoSEQ multiplex PCR, and TCRdb's table has in-frame clones only and misses some. The table records about 190,000 clones, about 90% of them present only once. Specimen: PBMCs. These receptor sequences come from a boy aged 2-9 years in good health and CMV-seronegative. The CDR3 runs from the conserved cysteine through the conserved F or W. D genes are given only for firm matches. Clone size is not always given. Where it is, it says once, few, many or a class for expanded clones.

>TRBD1|few|TRBJ2-7|TRBV5-1
TGCGCCAGCAGCTTTCTACAGGGGGCTCACGAGCAGTACTTC
CASSFLQGAHEQYF
>.|.|TRBJ1-5|TRBV28
TGTGCCAGCAGCCAGTCAGGGGTGGGCAATCAGCCCCAGCATTTT
CASSQSGVGNQPQHF
>.|.|TRBJ2-2|TRBV6-5
TGTGCCAGCTTCCCGGGGGCGAACACCGGGGAGCTGTTTTTT
CASFPGANTGELFF
>.|few|TRBJ1-5|TRBV18
TGTGCCAGCTCACCACCGTCAAACAGGGCCCGAAATCAGCCCCAGCATTTT
CASSPPSNRARNQPQHF
>TRBD1|.|TRBJ1-5|TRBV19
TGTGCCAGTAGTATAGACCGGACAGGGTGGGGCAATCAGCCCCAGCATTTT
CASSIDRTGWGNQPQHF
>.|.|TRBJ2-5|TRBV5-1
TGCGCCAGCAGCTTGGGTGGCCTAGAGACCCAGTACTTC
CASSLGGLETQYF
>.|.|TRBJ2-3|TRBV5-1
TGCGCCAGCAGCGCGACTACTACAGATACGCAGTATTTT
CASSATTTDTQYF
>.|.|TRBJ2-7|TRBV28
TGTGCCAGCAGTTTATTGAGGGGGGAGGGCTACGAGCAGTACTTC
CASSLLRGEGYEQYF
>TRBD2|.|TRBJ2-1|TRBV6-5
TGTGCCAGCAAGCGGGGGGGTATCTATGAGCAGTTCTTC
CASKRGGIYEQFF
>.|.|TRBJ2-4|TRBV29-1
TGCAGCGTTGCGGCGGAGGTTCAGTACTTC
CSVAAEVQYF
>TRBD2|.|TRBJ2-1|TRBV5-1
TGCGCCAGCAGCCCGGGACTAGCGGGACACCTGATCTCCTACAATGAGCAGTTCTTC
CASSPGLAGHLISYNEQFF
>.|.|TRBJ2-7|TRBV7-9
TGTGCCAGCAGCTTATCAGAGGTGAACGAGCAGTACTTC
CASSLSEVNEQYF
>.|few|TRBJ2-7|TRBV5-6
TGTGCCAGCAGCTTGGGTGCGGGACGGTCTTCCTACGAGCAGTACTTC
CASSLGAGRSSYEQYF
>.|.|TRBJ2-5|TRBV5-1
TGCGCCAGCAGCTTAGCTGTAGAAGAGACCCAGTACTTC
CASSLAVEETQYF
>TRBD2|.|TRBJ2-7|TRBV10-3
TGTGCCGTAGGGCGAGCGGGGGAGATCTCCTACGAGCAGTACTTC
CAVGRAGEISYEQYF
>.|.|TRBJ2-5|TRBV28
TGTGCCAGCAGTTTCCCAGGGGCGCAAGAGACCCAGTACTTC
CASSFPGAQETQYF
>.|few|TRBJ2-7|TRBV7-9
TGTGCCAGCAGCGAGAGACAGGTGCCAAGGTACGAGCAGTACTTC
CASSERQVPRYEQYF
>.|.|TRBJ1-5|TRBV2
TGTGCCAGCAGTGAATCTTTACAGCCCCAGCATTTT
CASSESLQPQHF
>TRBD1|.|TRBJ2-7|TRBV5-1
TGCGCCAGCAGCTTTCTCGATACAGGGACAGGCGGGGAGCAGTACTTC
CASSFLDTGTGGEQYF
>.|.|TRBJ1-1|TRBV5-8
TGTGCCAGCAGCTTAGTACAGCTGAACACTGAAGCTTTCTTT
CASSLVQLNTEAFF
>.|.|TRBJ2-3|TRBV7-9
TGTGCCAGCAGCTTATTCCCGCAGGGGGGTTCAGATACGCAGTATTTT
CASSLFPQGGSDTQYF
>TRBD2|.|TRBJ2-3|TRBV9
TGTGCCAGCAGCGGAGCGGGGCCTAGCACAGATACGCAGTATTTT
CASSGAGPSTDTQYF
>TRBD1|.|TRBJ2-7|TRBV2
TGTGCCAGCAGAGAGGACAGGGGCACTTACGAGCAGTACTTC
CASREDRGTYEQYF
>TRBD1|.|TRBJ2-7|TRBV27
TGTGCCAGCAGTTTATATCGGACAGGGTCCTACGAGCAGTACTTC
CASSLYRTGSYEQYF
>TRBD2|.|TRBJ2-3|TRBV7-2
TGTGCCAGCAGCTTATCCCCGCTCCTAGCGGGGGGGCGGATAGATACGCAGTATTTT
CASSLSPLLAGGRIDTQYF
>.|.|TRBJ1-2|TRBV7-2
TGTGCCAGCAGCGCATCGGGGGACTATGGCTACACCTTC
CASSASGDYGYTF
>TRBD1|.|TRBJ1-1|TRBV7-9
TGTGCCAGCAGGGAGGGGGCGGACACTGAAGCTTTCTTT
CASREGADTEAFF
>.|.|TRBJ2-1|TRBV6-4
TGTGCCAGCAGTGTTGACACGAGCTCCTACAATGAGCAGTTCTTC
CASSVDTSSYNEQFF
>TRBD1|.|TRBJ2-7|TRBV6-5
TGTGCCAGCAGTTACGTGGGACAGGGGGGGCACGAGCAGTACTTC
CASSYVGQGGHEQYF
>.|.|TRBJ2-1|TRBV27
TGTGCTAGCAGTCCCCGCGGAGGGAGTAGGGATGAGCAGTTCTTC
CASSPRGGSRDEQFF
>TRBD1|.|TRBJ1-1|TRBV27
TGTGCCAGCAGGGTCGGCAGGGGGCCTACTGAAGCTTTCTTT
CASRVGRGPTEAFF
>TRBD1|.|TRBJ2-5|TRBV6-5
TGTGCCAGCAGTTACTCTGACAGGGGAAGAAAGACCCAGTACTTC
CASSYSDRGRKTQYF
>TRBD2|.|TRBJ2-3|TRBV7-2
TGTGCCAGCAGCTTAGTAATAGCGGGGGGCTCGATCACAGATACGCAGTATTTT
CASSLVIAGGSITDTQYF
>TRBD1|.|TRBJ1-2|TRBV19
TGTGCCAGTAGTATAGACCTACAGGGGGCGAAAGATACCTATGGCTACACCTTC
CASSIDLQGAKDTYGYTF
>TRBD2|.|TRBJ2-1|TRBV6-5
TGTGCCAGCAGTTACGACGGGGGACTACGCAATGAGCAGTTCTTC
CASSYDGGLRNEQFF
>TRBD2|.|TRBJ2-1|TRBV15
TGTGCCACCAGCAGAGCCCGGGGGGGGGCCGGATGGAATGAGCAGTTCTTC
CATSRARGGAGWNEQFF
>.|.|TRBJ2-6|TRBV18
TGTGCCAGCCCCACAGGGTTTAACTCTGGGGCCAACGTCCTGACTTTC
CASPTGFNSGANVLTF
>TRBD2|.|TRBJ2-5|TRBV6-1
TGTGCCAGCAGTGAACAGGCGGGAGGGCAGGAGACCCAGTACTTC
CASSEQAGGQETQYF
>.|.|TRBJ1-1|TRBV28
TGTGCCAGCAGTTTGGAGCCGAGGAGTCTGAACACTGAAGCTTTCTTT
CASSLEPRSLNTEAFF
>.|.|TRBJ1-3|TRBV6-4
TGTGCCAGCAGTGACTCCCCAATACGGGGAAACACCATATATTTT
CASSDSPIRGNTIYF
>.|.|TRBJ2-3|TRBV7-6
TGTGCCAGCAGCCAACCGCGGGATACGCAGTATTTT
CASSQPRDTQYF
>TRBD1|.|TRBJ2-2|TRBV11-3
TGTGCCAGCAGCCCGGGACCGGGACAGCTAAACACCGGGGAGCTGTTTTTT
CASSPGPGQLNTGELFF
>TRBD2|once|TRBJ2-5|TRBV7-9
TGTTCCAGCAGGTGGACCAGCGGGGGCCAAGAGACCCAGTACTTC
CSSRWTSGGQETQYF
>.|.|TRBJ1-2|TRBV18
TGTGCCAGCTCACCAGATGAGGGATCGGGGTATGGCTACACCTTC
CASSPDEGSGYGYTF
>TRBD1|.|TRBJ1-2|TRBV28
TGTGCCAGCGAACACCGGGACAGGGGGTTTGGCTACACCTTC
CASEHRDRGFGYTF
>TRBD1|few|TRBJ2-1|TRBV4-1
TGCGCCAGCAGCCCCCGACAGGGTGATGACAATGAGCAGTTCTTC
CASSPRQGDDNEQFF
>.|.|TRBJ1-1|TRBV19
TGTGCCAGTAGTACGTCTACAGCTAACACTGAAGCTTTCTTT
CASSTSTANTEAFF
>.|.|TRBJ1-5|TRBV18
TGTGCCAGCTCACCCACAGGGCTATTTAGCAATCAGCCCCAGCATTTT
CASSPTGLFSNQPQHF
>.|.|TRBJ2-7|TRBV2
TGTGCCAGCAGTGAAGCGCCTATGCTGGGAGGGGGCTACGAGCAGTACTTC
CASSEAPMLGGGYEQYF
>TRBD1|.|TRBJ1-1|TRBV9
TGTGCCAGCAGCAAGGGGGCGGGCAATTATGACACTGAAGCTTTCTTT
CASSKGAGNYDTEAFF
>.|.|TRBJ1-3|TRBV30
TGTGCCTGGAGTCCACTAGTAACCAGGGGATTCGATGGAAACACCATATATTTT
CAWSPLVTRGFDGNTIYF
>.|.|TRBJ1-1|TRBV6-5
TGTGCCAGCAGGACATACACTGAAGCTTTCTTT
CASRTYTEAFF
>TRBD2|.|TRBJ2-7|TRBV27
TGTGCCAGCAGAAGCGGGACTAGCGGGGCCTCTTCCTCCGAGCAGTACTTC
CASRSGTSGASSSEQYF
>TRBD2|.|TRBJ2-3|TRBV6-1
TGTGCCAGCAGTGTAACTAGCGGGGAGAGCACAGATACGCAGTATTTT
CASSVTSGESTDTQYF
>.|.|TRBJ2-1|TRBV2
TGTGCCAGCGCAAGCCCCTACGACAATGAGCAGTTCTTC
CASASPYDNEQFF
>TRBD1|.|TRBJ2-7|TRBV11-2
TGTGCCAGCAGCTTAGCAGGGGGCGCCGAGCAGTACTTC
CASSLAGGAEQYF
>TRBD2|.|TRBJ2-1|TRBV10-3
TGTGCCATCAGTGCCGGGCGGGAGGGGGGCAATGAGCAGTTCTTC
CAISAGREGGNEQFF
>.|.|TRBJ1-1|TRBV19
TGTGCCAGTAGTCCTCAATCTTCAGTCACTGAAGCTTTCTTT
CASSPQSSVTEAFF
>.|.|TRBJ1-5|TRBV27
TGTGCCAGCAGACCAGACACCCCTAGCAATCAGCCCCAGCATTTT
CASRPDTPSNQPQHF